The source of this T cell receptor (beta chain) is a study of shared clonotypes between healthy human individuals. Study information: Used for every donor were three CD4 naive, three CD4 memory, two CD8 naive and one CD8 memory plate. Study-wide results and limits: Blood was the sole source, and tissue repertoires probably differ.

Profiled with immunoSEQ multiplex PCR; TCRdb holds only in-frame clones, not every one. The repertoire holds 980,000 or so clones, with around 80% as singletons. CDR1 and CDR2 (germline): SGDLS, YYNGEE. The CDR3 loop spans 16 amino acids. V lost 2 bases, J lost 8 bases, and 22 bases lay in between. Donors had no recently reported acute infections or vaccinations and were HIV-negative. Researchers partitioned CD4+ cells into CD45RA+ naive and CD45RA-negative memory subsets. Of note for this clone: Antigen: not known.

Sequencing was done on a sample of memory CD4+ T cells sorted from blood. Sample subset: CD45RA-negative fraction. The sequence was obtained from a young man in good health. J is TRBJ1-2 and V is TRBV9; no firm D call. CDR3 sequence reads: CASSVHRRALEEGYTF. In DNA form, the CDR3 reads TGTGCCAGCAGCGTCCATCGTAGGGCCCTCGAGGAAGGCTACACCTTC. Supplemented by reference TRBV9 and TRBJ1-2, the full variable domain reads DSGVTQTPKHLITATGQRVTLRCSPRSGDLSVYWYQQSLDQGLQFLIQYYNGEERAKGNILERFSAQQFPDLHSELNLSSLELGDSALYFCASSVHRRALEEGYTFGSGTRLTVV.